This TCR beta chain was sequenced during a study of blood T cell repertoires in COVID-19. Study at large: Acute and convalescent COVID-19 specimens originated in the United States, Italy and Spain.

The CDR3 has 16 amino acids. Only a few counts were recorded for this clone. Generated by immunoSEQ multiplex PCR, the TCRdb table keeps only in-frame clones and is missing some. The sample shows roughly 250,000 clones, approximately 89% of them seen only once. The sample consisted of PBMCs or T cells enriched from blood (not recorded which). The rearrangement uses TRBV21-1 and TRBJ1-4. TRBV21-1 is a pseudogene. The receptor was derived from a woman in her 40s with acute COVID-19. The CDR3 protein is CASSKDELSTNEKLFF. The CDR3 DNA follows: TGTGCCAGCAGCAAAGATGAGTTATCAACTAATGAAAAACTGTTTTTT.